The next 17 T cell receptor beta chains were all read from a single sample in a study of shared clonotypes between healthy human individuals. Profiled with immunoSEQ multiplex PCR; TCRdb holds only in-frame clones, not every one. The data contain about 1.4 million clones, roughly 96% of them singletons. Sequenced input: naive CD4+ T cells sorted from blood. Subset of the sample: CD45RA+ positively selected. These receptors were taken from a man aged 25-45 years in good health.

The chain has TRBV14 and TRBJ2-5, with D unclear. Trimming removed 5 bases at V and 5 bases at J, with 6 bases between. Germline loops: CDR1 SGHDN, CDR2 FVKESK. The CDR3 is 11 amino acids. CDR3 nucleotides: TGTGCCAGCAGCTTCGGGGAGACCCAGTACTTC. Translation: CASSFGETQYF. The whole variable domain, remainder taken from reference TRBV14 and TRBJ2-5, is EAGVTQFPSHSVIEKGQTVTLRCDPISGHDNLYWYRRVMGKEIKFLLHFVKESKQDESGMPNNRFLAERTGGTYSTLKVQPAELEDSGVYFCASSFGETQYFGPGTRLLVL.

The chain links TRBV5-4 to TRBJ1-2, with 8 bases identical to TRBD1. Germline CDR1 is SGHNT and CDR2 is YYREEE (reference sequence). The length of the CDR3 is 18 residues. V dropped 1 base and J dropped 2; count of bases not matched to a gene: 13. CDR3 sequence reads: CASSLFGTGNPRNYGYTF. The CDR3 DNA is TGTGCCAGCAGCTTGTTCGGGACAGGTAACCCTCGGAACTATGGCTACACCTTC. Looking up the rest from reference TRBV5-4 and TRBJ1-2 gives the full variable domain: ETGVTQSPTHLIKTRGQQVTLRCSSQSGHNTVSWYQQALGQGPQFIFQYYREEENGRGNFPPRFSGLQFPNYSSELNVNALELDDSALYLCASSLFGTGNPRNYGYTFGSGTRLTVV.

The chain combines TRBV6-5 with TRBJ2-7; a weak D match, TRBD1 (6 bases). Trimming pared 8 bases from V and 2 bases from J, leaving 16 bases between. Germline CDR1 MNHEY, CDR2 SVGAGI. The CDR3 runs to 14 residues. The CDR3 reads CASSPGQRAYEQYF. CDR3 DNA: TGTGCCAGCTCGCCGGGACAAAGAGCCTACGAGCAGTACTTC.

This clone was recorded once. Here the CDR3 reads CASRRSGGLLYEQYF. CDR3 DNA sequence: TGTGCCAGCAGGCGTTCGGGGGGACTCCTCTACGAGCAGTACTTC. V usage is TRBV5-4 and J usage is TRBJ2-7; TRBD2 aligns across 7 bases. The CDR3 totals 15 residues. Germline CDR1 SGHNT, CDR2 YYREEE (reference sequence). Unmatched junction bases numbered 11, after V lost 5 bases and J lost 3 bases.

In DNA form, the CDR3 reads TGTGCCATCAGTGACCCGCTAGCGGGAGTTGGGAATGAGCAGTTCTTC. Residues: CAISDPLAGVGNEQFF. This sequence joins TRBV10-3 and TRBJ2-1; 10 positions match TRBD2. Germline CDR1 reads ENHRY; CDR2 reads SYGVKD. The CDR3 is 16 amino acids. Trimming took 3 bases from V and 7 from J; bases not matched to a gene: 9.

V and J are TRBV28 and TRBJ2-1; D is possibly TRBD1 (6 bases). This CDR3 has 12 amino acids. Trimming left V 6 bases short and J 15 bases short, with 18 bases between. CDR1 and CDR2 from the germline V gene are MDHEN and SYDVKM. The CDR3 here is CASRTGSKSPFF. For the CDR3, the DNA is TGTGCCAGCAGAACAGGGTCGAAGAGTCCGTTCTTC.

The chain links TRBV5-4 to TRBJ2-3; 11 nucleotides agree with TRBD2. From germline, CDR1 is SGHNT and CDR2 YYREEE (reference sequence). The CDR3 has 18 residues. The ends lost 6 bases at V and 0 bases at J; junction bases unmatched: 12. The CDR3 region is CASNQLAGAGSSTDTQYF. The CDR3 DNA reads as TGTGCCAGCAACCAACTAGCGGGAGCGGGATCTAGCACAGATACGCAGTATTTT.

V gene TRBV9 combines with J gene TRBJ2-2; 11 bases agree with TRBD2. This CDR3 is 16 amino acids long. V shed 7 bases and J 3 bases; nucleotides not matched to a gene: 8. The V gene's germline CDR1 is SGDLS and CDR2 YYNGEE. The CDR3 is CASGLGLAVHTGELFF. DNA of the CDR3: TGTGCCAGCGGCTTGGGACTAGCGGTACACACCGGGGAGCTGTTTTTT.

This clone is a singleton in its sample. The chain links TRBV27 to TRBJ1-4; possibly TRBD1 for D (5 bases). In germline, CDR1 is MNHEY, CDR2 SMNVEV (reference sequence). The V end was cut by 3 bases, the J end by 5 bases, with 16 bases between. This CDR3 comprises 16 residues. This chain's CDR3 is CASSLHPGRRNEKLFF. CDR3 DNA sequence: TGTGCCAGCAGTTTGCACCCGGGACGGCGAAATGAAAAACTGTTTTTT.

This rearrangement joins TRBV9 to TRBJ2-2, with D perhaps TRBD1 (5 bases). The V and J ends lost 1 base and 7 bases respectively, with 14 bases between them. In germline, CDR1 is SGDLS, CDR2 YYNGEE. The CDR3 has 15 amino acids. CDR3 coding DNA: TGTGCCAGCAGCGTACTAGATGCTACAGGCGGGGAGCTGTTTTTT. It specifies CASSVLDATGGELFF.

On this clone: Within the sample, other DNA sequences also encode this same CDR3. The CDR3 nucleotides are TGTGCCAGCAGTGAAATACTAGTACCCGGGGAGCTGTTTTTT. It codes for CASSEILVPGELFF. This chain connects TRBV6-1 to TRBJ2-2, with a weak D call TRBD2 (5 bases). The CDR3 extends over 14 amino acids. Germline values: CDR1 MNHNS, CDR2 SASEGT. V was cut by 2 bases and J by 6 bases, with 10 bases left in between.

The chain links TRBV12-5 to TRBJ2-3; a weak D match, TRBD2 (5 bases). Between the trimmed V and J ends, which lost 3 bases and 4 bases, there was a span of 14 bases. Germline assignment: CDR1 LGHNT and CDR2 FRNRAP. The CDR3 consists of 15 residues. The CDR3 bases are TGTGCTAGTGGTTTCGGGGTTAGGGCCGCAGATACGCAGTATTTT. Translated: CASGFGVRAADTQYF.

The chain combines TRBV13 with TRBJ2-3; no reliable D call. CDR1 is PRHDT, CDR2 FYEKMQ, per germline (reference sequence). Deletions cut 0 bases from V and 0 bases from J, with 7 bases between. This CDR3 has 15 amino acids. CDR3 sequence: CASSLGQSSTDTQYF. The CDR3 region has the DNA TGTGCCAGCAGCTTAGGACAGTCTAGCACAGATACGCAGTATTTT.

The chain couples TRBV2 to TRBJ2-1; D is undetermined. The CDR3 runs to 14 residues. Trimming cost V 8 bases and J 0 bases, with 11 bases left between them. Looked up from germline, CDR1 is SNHLY and CDR2 is FYNNEI. In DNA form, the CDR3 reads TGTGCCAGCGGGGATTCGAGCTCCTACAATGAGCAGTTCTTC. It translates to CASGDSSSYNEQFF.

This clone was seen a few times. The chain uses TRBV9 and TRBJ2-2; TRBD2 agrees at 16 bases. V was pared by 4 bases and J by 1 base, with 13 bases of the junction left unmatched. CDR1 and CDR2 from the germline V gene are SGDLS and YYNGEE. CDR3 length equals 21 residues. CDR3 loop: CASSPQGRGLAGGGNTGELFF. CDR3 bases: TGTGCCAGCAGCCCCCAGGGTAGGGGACTAGCGGGAGGGGGGAACACCGGGGAGCTGTTTTTT.

The chain combines TRBV2 with TRBJ2-7; 11 nucleotides match TRBD2. The germline V gene has CDR1 SNHLY and CDR2 FYNNEI. The V segment lost 7 bases and the J segment 4 bases; nucleotides outside the gene matches: 12. This CDR3 has 16 residues. The CDR3 DNA reads TGTGCCAGCATAGGGAGTACTAGCGGGAGACTTTACGAGCAGTACTTC. Translating gives CASIGSTSGRLYEQYF. Full variable domain (missing parts from reference TRBV2 and TRBJ2-7): EPEVTQTPSHQVTQMGQEVILRCVPISNHLYFYWYRQILGQKVEFLVSFYNNEISEKSEIFDDQFSVERPDGSNFTLKIRSTKLEDSAMYFCASIGSTSGRLYEQYFGPGTRLTVT.

This CDR3 reads CASSGRTGSDEQYF. The CDR3 DNA reads TGTGCCAGCAGCGGTAGAACAGGGTCGGACGAGCAGTACTTC. The chain has TRBV9 and TRBJ2-7; D might be TRBD1 (6 bases). Looked up from germline, CDR1 is SGDLS and CDR2 is YYNGEE. V lost 3 bases and J 5 bases, leaving 15 bases between the germline ends. The CDR3 totals 14 residues. The full variable domain, its missing parts supplied by reference TRBV9 and TRBJ2-7, is DSGVTQTPKHLITATGQRVTLRCSPRSGDLSVYWYQQSLDQGLQFLIQYYNGEERAKGNILERFSAQQFPDLHSELNLSSLELGDSALYFCASSGRTGSDEQYFGPGTRLTVT.